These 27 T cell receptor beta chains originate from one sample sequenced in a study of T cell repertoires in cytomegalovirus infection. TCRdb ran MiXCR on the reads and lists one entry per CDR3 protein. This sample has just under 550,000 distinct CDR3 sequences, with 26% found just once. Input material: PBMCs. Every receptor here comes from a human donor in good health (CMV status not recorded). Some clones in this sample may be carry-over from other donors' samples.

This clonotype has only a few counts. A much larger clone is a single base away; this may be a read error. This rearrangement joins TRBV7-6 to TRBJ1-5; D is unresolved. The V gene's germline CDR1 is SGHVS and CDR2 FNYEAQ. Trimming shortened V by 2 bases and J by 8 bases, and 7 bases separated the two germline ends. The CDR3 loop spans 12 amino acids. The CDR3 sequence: CASSLLGEPQHF. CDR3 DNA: TGTGCCAGCAGCTTATTGGGTGAGCCCCAGCATTTT.

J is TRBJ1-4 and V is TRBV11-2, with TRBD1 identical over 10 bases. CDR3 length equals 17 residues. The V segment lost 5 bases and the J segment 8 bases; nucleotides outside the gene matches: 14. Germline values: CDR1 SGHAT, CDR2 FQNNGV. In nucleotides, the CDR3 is TGTGCCAGCAGCCCAGGGACAGGGGTTCGGTTTTCGGAAAAACTGTTTTTT. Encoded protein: CASSPGTGVRFSEKLFF.

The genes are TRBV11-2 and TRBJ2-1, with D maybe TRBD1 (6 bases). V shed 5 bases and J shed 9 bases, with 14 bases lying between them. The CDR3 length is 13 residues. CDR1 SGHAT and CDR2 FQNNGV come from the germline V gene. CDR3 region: CASSLGGNSEQFF. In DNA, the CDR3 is TGTGCCAGCAGCCTAGGGGGAAACAGTGAGCAGTTCTTC.

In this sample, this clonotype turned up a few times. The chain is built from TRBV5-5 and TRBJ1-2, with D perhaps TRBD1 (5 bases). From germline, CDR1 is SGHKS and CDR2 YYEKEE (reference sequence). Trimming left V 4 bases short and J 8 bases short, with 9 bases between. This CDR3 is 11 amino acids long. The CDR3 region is CASSRDSGYTF. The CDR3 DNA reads TGTGCCAGCAGCCGGGACTCCGGCTACACCTTC.

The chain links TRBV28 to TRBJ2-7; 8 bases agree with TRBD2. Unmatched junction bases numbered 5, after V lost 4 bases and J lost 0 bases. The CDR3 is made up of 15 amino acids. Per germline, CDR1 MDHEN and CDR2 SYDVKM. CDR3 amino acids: CASSSPAGGSYEQYF. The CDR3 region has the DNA TGTGCCAGCAGTTCCCCGGCGGGGGGCTCCTACGAGCAGTACTTC.

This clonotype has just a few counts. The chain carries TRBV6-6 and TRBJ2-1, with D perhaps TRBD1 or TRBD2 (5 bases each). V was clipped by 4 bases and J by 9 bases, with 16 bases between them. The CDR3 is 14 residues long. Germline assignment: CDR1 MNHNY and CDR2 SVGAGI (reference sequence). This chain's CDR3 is CASSSDRLNFEQFF. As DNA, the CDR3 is TGTGCCAGCAGTTCCGACAGACTAAACTTTGAGCAGTTCTTC.

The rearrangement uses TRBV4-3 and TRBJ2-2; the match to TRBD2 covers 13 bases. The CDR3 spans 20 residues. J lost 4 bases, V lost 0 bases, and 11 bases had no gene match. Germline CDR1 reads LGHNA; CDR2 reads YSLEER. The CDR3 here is CASSQDGLLAGGPPTGELFF. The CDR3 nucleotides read TGCGCCAGCAGCCAAGACGGGTTACTAGCGGGAGGGCCTCCCACCGGGGAGCTGTTTTTT.

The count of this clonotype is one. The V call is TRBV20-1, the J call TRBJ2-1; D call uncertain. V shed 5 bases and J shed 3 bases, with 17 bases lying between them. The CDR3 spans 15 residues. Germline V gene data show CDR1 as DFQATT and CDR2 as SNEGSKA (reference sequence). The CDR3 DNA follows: TGCAGTGCTCCGCGACCAGACTCCCGCTACAATGAGCAGTTCTTC. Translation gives CSAPRPDSRYNEQFF.

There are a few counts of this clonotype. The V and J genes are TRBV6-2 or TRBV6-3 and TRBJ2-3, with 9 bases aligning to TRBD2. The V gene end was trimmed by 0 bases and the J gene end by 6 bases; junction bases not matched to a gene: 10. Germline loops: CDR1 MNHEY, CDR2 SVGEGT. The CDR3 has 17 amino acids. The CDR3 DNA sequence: TGTGCCAGCAGTTACTCGTTAGCGGGAGAGTACGCGGATACGCAGTATTTT. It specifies CASSYSLAGEYADTQYF.

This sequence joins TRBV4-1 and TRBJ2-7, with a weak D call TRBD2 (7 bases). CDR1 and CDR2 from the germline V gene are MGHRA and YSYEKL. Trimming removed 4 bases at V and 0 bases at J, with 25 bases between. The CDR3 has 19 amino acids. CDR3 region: CASSLLNGGGQGISYEQYF. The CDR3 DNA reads TGCGCCAGCAGCCTCCTCAATGGGGGGGGGCAGGGGATCTCCTACGAGCAGTACTTC.

The DNA of the CDR3 is TGTGCCAGCAGCTTAGAATTCGCGACCCAAGAGACCCAGTACTTC. Encoded protein: CASSLEFATQETQYF. The chain has TRBV11-2 and TRBJ2-5; D gene uncertain. The V gene lost 0 bases and the J gene lost 1 base, with 9 bases spanning the gap. This CDR3 has 15 amino acids. Germline V gives CDR1 SGHAT, CDR2 FQNNGV.

CDR3: CATSRSTQGESYF. CDR3 DNA sequence: TGTGCCACCAGCAGGTCCACACAGGGGGAGTCGTACTTC. This sequence joins TRBV15 and TRBJ2-5; TRBD1 matches 8 bases. The germline CDR1 and CDR2 sequences are LNHNV and YYDKDF (reference sequence). The CDR3 sequence is 13 residues long. V trimming: 3 bases; J trimming: 13 bases; junction bases outside the gene matches: 10. The full variable domain, in which reference TRBV15 and TRBJ2-5 provide the parts outside the CDR3, is DAMVIQNPRYQVTQFGKPVTLSCSQTLNHNVMYWYQQKSSQAPKLLFHYYDKDFNNEADTPDNFQSRRPNTSFCFLDIRSPGLGDTAMYLCATSRSTQGESYFGPGTRLLVL.

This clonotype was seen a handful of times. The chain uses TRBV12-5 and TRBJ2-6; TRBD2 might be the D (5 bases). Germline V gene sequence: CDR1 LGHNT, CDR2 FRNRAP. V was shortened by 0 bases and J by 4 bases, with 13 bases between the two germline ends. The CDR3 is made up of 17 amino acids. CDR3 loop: CASGLVLVYEGANVLTF. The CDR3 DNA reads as TGTGCTAGTGGTTTGGTACTAGTTTATGAGGGGGCCAACGTCCTGACTTTC.

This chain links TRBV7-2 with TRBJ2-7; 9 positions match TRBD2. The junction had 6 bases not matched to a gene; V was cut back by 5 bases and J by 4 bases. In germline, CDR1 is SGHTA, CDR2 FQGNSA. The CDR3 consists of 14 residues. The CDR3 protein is CASSVSGSQYEQYF. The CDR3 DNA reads TGTGCCAGCAGCGTTAGCGGGAGCCAATACGAGCAGTACTTC.

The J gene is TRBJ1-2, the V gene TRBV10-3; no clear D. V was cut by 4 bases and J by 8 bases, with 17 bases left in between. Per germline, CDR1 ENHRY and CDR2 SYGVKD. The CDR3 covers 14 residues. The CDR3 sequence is CAISALTLSEGYTF. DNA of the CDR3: TGTGCCATCAGTGCCCTGACTCTCTCTGAGGGCTACACCTTC.

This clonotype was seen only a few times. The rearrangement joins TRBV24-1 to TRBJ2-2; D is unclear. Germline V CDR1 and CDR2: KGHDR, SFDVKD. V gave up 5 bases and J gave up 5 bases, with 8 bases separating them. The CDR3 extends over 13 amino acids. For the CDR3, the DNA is TGTGCCACCAGTGGTCTACTTACCGGGGAGCTGTTTTTT. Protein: CATSGLLTGELFF.

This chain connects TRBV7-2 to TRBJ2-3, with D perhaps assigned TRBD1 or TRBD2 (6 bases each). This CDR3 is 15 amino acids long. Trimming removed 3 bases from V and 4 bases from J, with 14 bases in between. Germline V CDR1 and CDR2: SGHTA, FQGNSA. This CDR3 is CASSLSRGPADTQYF. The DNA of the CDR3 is TGTGCCAGCAGCTTGTCCCGGGGGCCCGCAGATACGCAGTATTTT.

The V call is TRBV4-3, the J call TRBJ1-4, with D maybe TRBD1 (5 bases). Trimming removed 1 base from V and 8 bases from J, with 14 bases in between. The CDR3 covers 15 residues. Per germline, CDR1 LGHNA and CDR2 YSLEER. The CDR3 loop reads CASSQALQGGEKLFF. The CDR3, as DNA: TGCGCCAGCAGCCAAGCTCTGCAGGGAGGAGAAAAACTGTTTTTT.

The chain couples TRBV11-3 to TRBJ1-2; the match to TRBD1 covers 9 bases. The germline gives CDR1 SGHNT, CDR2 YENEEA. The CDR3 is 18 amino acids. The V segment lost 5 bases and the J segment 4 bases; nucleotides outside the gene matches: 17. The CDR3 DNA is TGTGCCAGCAGCCCGAACAGGGGGCGCGGGACGGTATTCTATGGCTACACCTTC. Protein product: CASSPNRGRGTVFYGYTF.

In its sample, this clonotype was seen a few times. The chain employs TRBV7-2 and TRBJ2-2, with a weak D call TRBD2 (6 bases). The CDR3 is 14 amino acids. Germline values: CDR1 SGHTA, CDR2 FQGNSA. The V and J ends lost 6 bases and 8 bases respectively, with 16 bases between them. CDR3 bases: TGTGCCAGCAGGCAACAGGAGGGGATGGGGGAGCTGTTTTTT. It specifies CASRQQEGMGELFF.

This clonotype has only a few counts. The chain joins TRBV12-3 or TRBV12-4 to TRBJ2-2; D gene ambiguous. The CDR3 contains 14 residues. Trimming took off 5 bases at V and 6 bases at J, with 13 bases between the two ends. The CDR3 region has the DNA TGTGCCAGCAGTCATCAGCATTTTCCCGGGGAGCTGTTTTTT. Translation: CASSHQHFPGELFF.

In DNA form, the CDR3 reads TGTGCCAGCAGCTTACAGGGGGACAAGTACAATGAGCAGTTCTTC. It is translated as CASSLQGDKYNEQFF. The chain uses TRBV7-2 and TRBJ2-1; 7 nucleotides line up with TRBD1. The CDR3 runs to 15 residues. Germline assignment: CDR1 SGHTA and CDR2 FQGNSA. V was clipped by 2 bases and J by 4 bases; unmatched bases: 5.

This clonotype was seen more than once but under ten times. The CDR3 region has the DNA TGTGCCAGCAGGATGGGACGGGGGAAACAAACTAACTATGGCTACACCTTC. Its translation: CASRMGRGKQTNYGYTF. The chain recombines TRBV6-2 or TRBV6-3 with TRBJ1-2, with D possibly TRBD1 on 5 matching bases. With 6 bases removed from V and 0 bases from J, the gap between germline ends came to 20 bases. The CDR3 has 17 amino acids. The V gene's germline CDR1 is MNHEY and CDR2 SVGEGT.

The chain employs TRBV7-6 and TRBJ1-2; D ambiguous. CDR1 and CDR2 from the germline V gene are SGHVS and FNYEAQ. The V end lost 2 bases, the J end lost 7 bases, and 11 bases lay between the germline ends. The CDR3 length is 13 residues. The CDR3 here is CASSLRQGVGYTF. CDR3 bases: TGTGCCAGCAGCTTAAGACAAGGCGTTGGCTACACCTTC.

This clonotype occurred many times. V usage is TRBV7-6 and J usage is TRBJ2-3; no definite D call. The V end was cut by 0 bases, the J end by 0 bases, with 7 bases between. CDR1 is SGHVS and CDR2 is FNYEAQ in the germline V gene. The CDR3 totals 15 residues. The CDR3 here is CASSLADGSTDTQYF. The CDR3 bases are TGTGCCAGCAGCTTAGCGGATGGAAGCACAGATACGCAGTATTTT. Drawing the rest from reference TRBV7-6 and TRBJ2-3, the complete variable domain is GAGVSQSPRYKVTKRGQDVALRCDPISGHVSLYWYRQALGQGPEFLTYFNYEAQQDKSGLPNDRFSAERPEGSISTLTIQRTEQRDSAMYRCASSLADGSTDTQYFGPGTRLTVL.

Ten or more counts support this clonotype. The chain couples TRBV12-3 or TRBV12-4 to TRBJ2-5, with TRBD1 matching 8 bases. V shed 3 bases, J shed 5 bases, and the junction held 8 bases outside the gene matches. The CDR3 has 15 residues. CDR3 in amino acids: CASSFGQGEWETQYF. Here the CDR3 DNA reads TGTGCCAGCAGTTTCGGACAGGGAGAGTGGGAGACCCAGTACTTC.

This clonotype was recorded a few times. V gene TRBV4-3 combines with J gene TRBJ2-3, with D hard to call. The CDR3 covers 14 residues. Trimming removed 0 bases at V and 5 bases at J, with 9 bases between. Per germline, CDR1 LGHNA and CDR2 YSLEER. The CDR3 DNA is TGCGCCAGCAGCCAAGATTTCCGCGAAGATACGCAGTATTTT. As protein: CASSQDFREDTQYF.